Presented here are 20 T cell receptor beta chains from one specimen sequenced in a study of T cells in Graves' hyperthyroidism and ophthalmopathy. Amplification yielded TCR beta CDR3 regions, with RNA transcripts as the source. The TCR CDR3 was amplified in a first-round RT-PCR using the HTBI primer set. TCRdb processed the multiplex PCR reads anew with MiXCR; each CDR3 protein has one entry. The table lists some 300,000 distinct CDR3 sequences, about 19% of them singletons. Specimen: blood. The receptor set was obtained from a man aged 50 to 60 with Graves' ophthalmopathy.

This clonotype was seen repeatedly, ten times or more. The rearrangement uses TRBV18 and TRBJ2-5; D remains ambiguous. CDR1 is KGHSH and CDR2 is LQKENI in the germline V gene. This CDR3 contains 13 residues. V lost 3 bases and J 9 bases, leaving 14 bases between the germline ends. This CDR3 reads CASSPDSKGPQYF. Written as DNA, the CDR3 is TGTGCCAGCTCACCTGACTCCAAAGGACCCCAGTACTTC.

This clonotype was seen many times. V gene TRBV3-1 combines with J gene TRBJ2-1; 10 bases are shared with TRBD2. In germline, CDR1 is LGHDT, CDR2 YNNKEL (reference sequence). After removal of 2 bases from V and 9 bases from J, the junction contained 7 bases not matched to a gene. This CDR3 is built from 15 residues. For the CDR3, the DNA is TGTGCCAGCAGCCAATTGTTAGCGGGAGGTGGTGAGCAGTTCTTC. Translating it yields CASSQLLAGGGEQFF.

This clonotype was seen ten or more times. The chain is built from TRBV12-3 or TRBV12-4 and TRBJ1-1, with TRBD1 as a possible D gene (6 bases). This CDR3 region has 11 residues. Trimming took 5 bases from V and 10 from J, leaving 11 bases between them. The CDR3 coding sequence is TGTGCCAGCAGTACGACAGGTTCAGCTTTCTTT. It yields the protein CASSTTGSAFF.

J is TRBJ1-5 and V is TRBV19; D is possibly TRBD1 (5 bases). V was shortened by 3 bases and J by 4 bases, with 16 bases between the two germline ends. This CDR3 has 16 amino acids. From germline, CDR1 is LNHDA and CDR2 SQIVND (reference sequence). DNA for the CDR3: TGTGCCAGTAGTATGAAGGGGCAACGTTCTAATCAGCCCCAGCATTTT. Residues: CASSMKGQRSNQPQHF. The entire variable domain, with the rest obtained from reference TRBV19 and TRBJ1-5, is as follows: DGGITQSPKYLFRKEGQNVTLSCEQNLNHDAMYWYRQDPGQGLRLIYYSQIVNDFQKGDIAEGYSVSREKKESFPLTVTSAQKNPTAFYLCASSMKGQRSNQPQHFGDGTRLSIL.

This clonotype was observed a handful of times. The chain combines TRBV4-1 with TRBJ2-5; 9 positions match TRBD2. The ends lost 0 bases at V and 5 bases at J; junction bases unmatched: 7. This CDR3 has 16 amino acids. From germline, CDR1 is MGHRA and CDR2 YSYEKL. The CDR3 DNA is TGCGCCAGCAGCCAAGATCTAGCGGGACCCGGGGAGACCCAGTACTTC. Protein sequence: CASSQDLAGPGETQYF.

Concerning this clonotype itself: This may come from a read error, since a much larger clone is one base off. The V and J genes are TRBV11-2 and TRBJ1-1, with D maybe TRBD1 (5 bases). CDR1 and CDR2 (germline): SGHAT, FQNNGV. The CDR3 runs to 15 residues. CDR3 loop: CAGSLGEGWDTEAFF. The CDR3 DNA is TGTGCCGGCAGCTTGGGGGAGGGCTGGGACACTGAAGCTTTCTTT.

The chain has TRBV5-1 and TRBJ1-4, with 7 nucleotides matching TRBD1. CDR1 is SGHRS and CDR2 is YFSETQ in the germline V gene. The CDR3 contains 16 residues. V lost 4 bases to trimming and J lost 2 bases; unmatched junction nucleotides: 8. The CDR3 is CASSPGGRGTNEKLFF. The CDR3 nucleotides read TGCGCCAGCAGCCCAGGGGGTCGGGGCACTAATGAAAAACTGTTTTTT. Full variable domain (rest looked up from reference TRBV5-1 and TRBJ1-4): KAGVTQTPRYLIKTRGQQVTLSCSPISGHRSVSWYQQTPGQGLQFLFEYFSETQRNKGNFPGRFSGRQFSNSRSEMNVSTLELGDSALYLCASSPGGRGTNEKLFFGSGTQLSVL.

This clonotype was counted many times. This chain uses TRBV9 with TRBJ2-7; 11 nucleotides align to TRBD2. Germline CDR1 SGDLS, CDR2 YYNGEE. Losses at the gene ends were 0 bases for V and 6 bases for J; bases not matched to a gene: 8. The CDR3 runs 16 residues. CDR3: CASSVDQLSGRAEQYF. CDR3 sequence (DNA): TGTGCCAGCAGCGTAGACCAGCTTAGCGGGAGGGCCGAGCAGTACTTC. Together with reference TRBV9 and TRBJ2-7, the CDR3 gives the full variable domain: DSGVTQTPKHLITATGQRVTLRCSPRSGDLSVYWYQQSLDQGLQFLIQYYNGEERAKGNILERFSAQQFPDLHSELNLSSLELGDSALYFCASSVDQLSGRAEQYFGPGTRLTVT.

This clonotype turned up a few times. The chain uses TRBV5-5 and TRBJ2-2, with TRBD2 matching 8 bases. Germline V gene data show CDR1 as SGHKS and CDR2 as YYEKEE (reference sequence). The CDR3 length is 19 residues. J was trimmed by 0 bases and V by 0 bases; bases with no gene match: 10. CDR3 bases: TGTGCCAGCAGCTTGGCTTCGGGGGGGGCTCCTACGAACACCGGGGAGCTGTTTTTT. It specifies CASSLASGGAPTNTGELFF. The variable domain in full, with the rest retrieved from reference TRBV5-5 and TRBJ2-2, is DAGVTQSPTHLIKTRGQQVTLRCSPISGHKSVSWYQQVLGQGPQFIFQYYEKEERGRGNFPDRFSARQFPNYSSELNVNALLLGDSALYLCASSLASGGAPTNTGELFFGEGSRLTVL.

This clonotype was found a few times. The gene calls are TRBV15 and TRBJ1-6; D not certain. The germline V gene has CDR1 LNHNV and CDR2 YYDKDF (reference sequence). The CDR3 extends over 15 amino acids. V was clipped by 4 bases and J by 9 bases, with 16 bases between them. This CDR3 is CATSNLIGEASPLHF. The CDR3 DNA reads TGTGCCACCAGCAACCTCATCGGGGAGGCTTCACCCCTCCACTTT.

The chain recombines TRBV15 with TRBJ2-7; maybe TRBD1 (5 bases). Trimming removed 8 bases at V and 3 bases at J, with 20 bases between. Germline-derived CDR1 and CDR2 are LNHNV and YYDKDF (reference sequence). The CDR3 totals 15 residues. CDR3 sequence: CATSRDPGQGYEQYF. The CDR3 coding sequence is TGTGCCACCTCCAGAGACCCCGGGCAGGGCTACGAGCAGTACTTC.

This clonotype was recorded many times. The CDR3: CSAKGHGNQPQHF. In DNA, the CDR3 is TGCAGTGCAAAGGGTCATGGCAATCAGCCCCAGCATTTT. The chain has TRBV20-1 and TRBJ1-5, with D unclear. This CDR3 comprises 13 residues. V was shortened by 6 bases and J by 2 bases, with 11 bases between the two germline ends. The germline V gene has CDR1 DFQATT and CDR2 SNEGSKA (reference sequence).

This clonotype was seen only a few times. This chain uses TRBV20-1 with TRBJ2-1; D is unclear. This CDR3 spans 11 amino acids. CDR1 is DFQATT, CDR2 SNEGSKA, per germline (reference sequence). Trimming pared 2 bases from V and 7 bases from J, leaving 6 bases between. The CDR3 DNA sequence: TGCAGTGCTAGAAGCTTTAATGAGCAGTTCTTC. It translates to CSARSFNEQFF.

There are many counts of this clonotype. V is TRBV6-1 and J is TRBJ2-1, with 10 bases lining up with TRBD1. Germline V CDR1 and CDR2: MNHNS, SASEGT. The length of the CDR3 is 14 residues. V trimming: 5 bases; J trimming: 7 bases; junction bases outside the gene matches: 5. The CDR3 sequence: CASSYADRGNEQFF. The CDR3 coding sequence is TGTGCCAGCAGTTACGCGGACAGGGGGAATGAGCAGTTCTTC.

V gene TRBV28 combines with J gene TRBJ2-7, with a tentative D call TRBD2 (6 bases). V was shortened by 6 bases and J by 2 bases, with 14 bases between the two germline ends. The CDR3 is made up of 14 amino acids. Germline assignment: CDR1 MDHEN and CDR2 SYDVKM. This CDR3 reads CASRRRRATYEQYF. The CDR3 coding sequence is TGTGCCAGCAGAAGAAGGAGGGCCACCTACGAGCAGTACTTC.

This clonotype was observed a few times. It may be a read error: a sequence one base away is much more abundant. This sequence joins TRBV20-1 and TRBJ2-5, with TRBD2 identical over 7 bases. Germline trimming cut 4 bases from V and 9 bases from J; bases unmatched to any gene: 20. The CDR3 sequence is 16 residues long. The germline gives CDR1 DFQATT, CDR2 SNEGSKA (reference sequence). In nucleotides, the CDR3 is TGCAGTGCTACCGCTCCTTGGGGGGGTCCCCAAAAGGCCCAGTACTTC. Translation: CSATAPWGGPQKAQYF.

The table lists this clonotype with many counts. The chain couples TRBV7-2 to TRBJ2-1; TRBD2 agrees at 10 bases. After removal of 6 bases from V and 6 bases from J, the junction contained 8 bases not matched to a gene. Germline values: CDR1 SGHTA, CDR2 FQGNSA. The CDR3 has 15 residues. The CDR3 DNA follows: TGTGCCAGCAGAGGACCGGGACTAGCGAGCAATGAGCAGTTCTTC. Protein: CASRGPGLASNEQFF. Using reference TRBV7-2 and TRBJ2-1 for the parts outside the CDR3, the full variable domain is GAGVSQSPSNKVTEKGKDVELRCDPISGHTALYWYRQSLGQGLEFLIYFQGNSAPDKSGLPSDRFSAERTGGSVSTLTIQRTQQEDSAVYLCASRGPGLASNEQFFGPGTRLTVL.

This clonotype was observed many times. The chain joins TRBV12-3 or TRBV12-4 to TRBJ2-7; a weak D match, TRBD2 (6 bases). Trimming pared 5 bases from V and 5 bases from J, leaving 16 bases between. There are 14 residues in the CDR3. CDR3 bases: TGTGCCAGCAGTCAGGAGAGGGAGGCCCACGAGCAGTACTTC. Its translation: CASSQEREAHEQYF.

This clonotype was picked up a small number of times. The V call is TRBV6-8, the J call TRBJ1-2; D uncertain. Germline V CDR1 and CDR2: MNHGY, SAAAGT. The CDR3 consists of 14 residues. Trimming removed 2 bases from V and 1 base from J, with 8 bases in between. CDR3 DNA: TGTGCCAGCAGTTACCAGCCGAGTAACTATGGCTACACCTTC. This encodes CASSYQPSNYGYTF.

About this clonotype itself: A much larger clone differs by one base, so this may be a read error. The chain recombines TRBV15 with TRBJ2-5; 14 bases align to TRBD2. This CDR3 has 18 residues. After removal of 7 bases from V and 4 bases from J, the junction contained 14 bases not matched to a gene. Germline assignment: CDR1 LNHNV and CDR2 YYDKDF (reference sequence). The CDR3 loop is CATNRDDGTSGRGETQYF. DNA of the CDR3: TGTGCCACCAACCGGGACGACGGGACTAGCGGGAGAGGAGAGACCCAGTACTTC.